These T cell receptor beta chains were read from a single sample in a study of T cells in Graves' hyperthyroidism and ophthalmopathy. MiXCR, applied by TCRdb to the multiplex PCR reads, yields one record per CDR3 protein. The data show about 500,000 distinct CDR3 sequences, roughly 15% seen once. The sequenced material came from blood. Receptors were obtained from a woman in her twenties or thirties with Graves' ophthalmopathy. CDR3s include the opening cysteine and the closing phenylalanine or tryptophan. The order of the fields is J gene, clone size, V gene, CDR3 protein. Some rows mark clone size as missing; the rest say once, few, many or name a class of expanded clone.

TRBJ2-1,many,TRBV7-9,CASSERLAENEQFF
TRBJ2-7,many,TRBV18,CASRGGLSYEQYF
TRBJ1-2,few,TRBV12-3/TRBV12-4,CASSLEDRDRTDYGYTF
TRBJ2-5,many,TRBV12-3/TRBV12-4,CASGPSGTETQYF
TRBJ2-7,many,TRBV2,CASSDQGLSGEQYF
TRBJ2-7,many,TRBV3-1,CASSQWGGTAYEQYF
TRBJ2-3,many,TRBV20-1,CSARDPSGRAADTQYF
TRBJ2-2,many,TRBV6-5,CASSYRQSTGELFF
TRBJ1-2,-,TRBV7-9,CASSPPVPSHGYTF
TRBJ1-5,many,TRBV13,CASSLASQGIGNQPQHF
TRBJ2-7,few,TRBV6-5,CASSYLGGGSDEQYF
TRBJ2-7,-,TRBV4-1,CASSQNRGLAIHEQYF
TRBJ2-7,many,TRBV27,CASSSRRSQTSGSSLLEQYF
TRBJ2-3,many,TRBV11-1,CASSSARRTDTQYF
TRBJ2-7,many,TRBV13,CASSMTGGLAYEQYF
TRBJ2-1,few,TRBV29-1,CSVELAGARDEQFF
TRBJ2-1,many,TRBV3-1,CASSQSLAGGPMDEQFF
TRBJ2-7,-,TRBV29-1,CSVEDGTGTSYEQYF
TRBJ2-7,few,TRBV7-9,CASSLALAGGGEQYF
TRBJ1-4,many,TRBV5-1,CASSLDRATNEKLFF
TRBJ1-2,many,TRBV12-3/TRBV12-4,CASSFRGAYGYTF
TRBJ2-7,once,TRBV30,CAWSPGQGTYEQYF
TRBJ1-1,many,TRBV5-6,CASSLIDGNTEAFF
TRBJ2-1,few,TRBV18,CANSPSGGPYNEQFF
TRBJ2-1,few,TRBV19,CATVTPGGLAGNNEQFF
TRBJ2-3,many,TRBV11-2,CASSPLPRTDLGTDTQYF
TRBJ2-7,many,TRBV28,CASSKARTGWYEQYF
TRBJ2-1,few,TRBV10-1,CASGRVTGMGEQFF
TRBJ2-1,few,TRBV5-1,CASSPEWREEGNEQFF
TRBJ2-7,-,TRBV12-3/TRBV12-4,CASSFGETYEQYF
TRBJ2-4,many,TRBV20-1,CSGRPSDLAKNIQYF
TRBJ2-1,many,TRBV30,CARSFGGSSYNEQFF
TRBJ2-2,-,TRBV28,CASRPTGSAGELFF
TRBJ2-1,many,TRBV12-3/TRBV12-4,CASSPRDRGINEQFF
TRBJ2-1,-,TRBV9,CASSVDGFSYNEQFF
TRBJ2-7,-,TRBV5-1,CASSLDGLGRHNEQYF
TRBJ1-2,few,TRBV4-2,CASSQPKPRDSYGYTF
TRBJ2-1,-,TRBV3-2,CASSQAPLAGGHSSYNEQFF
TRBJ2-7,few,TRBV6-5,CASSYSGQRGAYEQYF
TRBJ2-3,-,TRBV4-3,CASSQDFSDTQYF
TRBJ1-6,-,TRBV5-1,CASSLAGVSRSPLHF
TRBJ1-5,many,TRBV12-3/TRBV12-4,CASSSNSRNQPQHF
TRBJ1-5,-,TRBV19,CASIQETPGQRASGNQPQHF
TRBJ2-7,-,TRBV30,CAWSVGQGVAYEQYF
TRBJ1-1,many,TRBV20-1,CSARRQSEAFF
TRBJ2-4,few,TRBV29-1,CGGENIQYF
TRBJ2-7,many,TRBV15,CATSRVGAEQYF
TRBJ1-4,few,TRBV25-1,CASSGEGDTTNEKLFF
TRBJ1-4,many,TRBV28,CASSTGTGNEKLFF
TRBJ1-5,many,TRBV24-1,CATSEPGTQSNQPQHF
TRBJ1-4,-,TRBV28,CASSGTAGGEKLFF
TRBJ2-3,many,TRBV7-9,CASSLDRSDTQYF
TRBJ2-7,many,TRBV3-1,CASSQDWGEQYF
TRBJ2-7,-,TRBV30,CAWQDLGSLADSYEQYF
TRBJ2-4,-,TRBV6-2/TRBV6-3,CASSLRGENIQYF